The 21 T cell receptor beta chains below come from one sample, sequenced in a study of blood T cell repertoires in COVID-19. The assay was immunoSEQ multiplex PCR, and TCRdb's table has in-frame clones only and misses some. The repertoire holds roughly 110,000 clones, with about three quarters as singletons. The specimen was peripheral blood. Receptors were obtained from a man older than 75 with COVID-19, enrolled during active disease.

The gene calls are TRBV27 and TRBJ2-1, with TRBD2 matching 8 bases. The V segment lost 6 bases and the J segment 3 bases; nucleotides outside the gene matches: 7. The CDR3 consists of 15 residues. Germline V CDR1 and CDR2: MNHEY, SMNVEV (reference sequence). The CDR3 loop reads CASSPSGGYYNEQFF. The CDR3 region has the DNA TGTGCCAGCAGCCCCAGCGGGGGCTACTACAATGAGCAGTTCTTC.

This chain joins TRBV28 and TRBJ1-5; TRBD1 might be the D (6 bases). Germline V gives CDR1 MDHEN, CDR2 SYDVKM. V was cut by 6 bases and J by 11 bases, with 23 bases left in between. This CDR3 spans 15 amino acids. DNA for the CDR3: TGTGCCAGCAGCATACCCGGGGGGGCGGGGGAGTCCCAGCATTTT. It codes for CASSIPGGAGESQHF.

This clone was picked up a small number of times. This CDR3 reads CATSDPGQGIYGYTF. Here the CDR3 DNA reads TGTGCCACCAGTGATCCGGGACAGGGTATCTATGGCTACACCTTC. This chain joins TRBV24-1 and TRBJ1-2; the match to TRBD1 covers 9 bases. Trimming took 3 bases from V and 4 from J; bases not matched to a gene: 5. The CDR3 is 15 amino acids. Germline-derived CDR1 and CDR2 are KGHDR and SFDVKD.

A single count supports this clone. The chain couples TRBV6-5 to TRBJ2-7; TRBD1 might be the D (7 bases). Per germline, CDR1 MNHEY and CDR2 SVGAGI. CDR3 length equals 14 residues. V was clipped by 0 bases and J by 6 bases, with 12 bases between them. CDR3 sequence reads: CASSYSRGVVEQYF. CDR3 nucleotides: TGTGCCAGCAGTTACTCCAGGGGGGTTGTCGAGCAGTACTTC.

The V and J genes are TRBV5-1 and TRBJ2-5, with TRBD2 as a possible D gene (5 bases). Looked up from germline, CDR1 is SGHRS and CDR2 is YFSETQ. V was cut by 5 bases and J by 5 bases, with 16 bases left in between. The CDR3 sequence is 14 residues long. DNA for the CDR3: TGCGCCAGCAGTCAGGCCCTACGAGGGGAGACCCAGTACTTC. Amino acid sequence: CASSQALRGETQYF.

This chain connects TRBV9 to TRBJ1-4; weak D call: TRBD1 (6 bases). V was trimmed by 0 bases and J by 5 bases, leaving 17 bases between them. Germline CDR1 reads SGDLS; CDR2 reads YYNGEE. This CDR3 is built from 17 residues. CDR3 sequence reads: CASSVDGGGDPNEKLFF. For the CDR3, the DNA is TGTGCCAGCAGCGTAGATGGAGGGGGGGATCCAAATGAAAAACTGTTTTTT.

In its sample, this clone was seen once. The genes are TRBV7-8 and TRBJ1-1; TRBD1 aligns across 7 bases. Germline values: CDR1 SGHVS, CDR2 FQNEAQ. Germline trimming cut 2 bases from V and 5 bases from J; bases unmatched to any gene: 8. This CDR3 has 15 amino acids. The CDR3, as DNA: TGTGCCAGCAGCTTACGAACGACAGGGTTAACTGAAGCTTTCTTT. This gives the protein CASSLRTTGLTEAFF.

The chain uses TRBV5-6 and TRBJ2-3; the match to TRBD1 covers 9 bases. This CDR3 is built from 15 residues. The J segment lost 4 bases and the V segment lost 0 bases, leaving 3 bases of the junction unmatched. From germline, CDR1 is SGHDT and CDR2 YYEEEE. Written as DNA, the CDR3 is TGTGCCAGCAGCTTGGGGGACAGGGACCCAGATACGCAGTATTTT. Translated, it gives CASSLGDRDPDTQYF.

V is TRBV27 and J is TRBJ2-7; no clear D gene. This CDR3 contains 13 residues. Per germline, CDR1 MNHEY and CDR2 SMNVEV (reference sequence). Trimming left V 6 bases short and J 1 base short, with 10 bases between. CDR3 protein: CASRYGNSYEQYF. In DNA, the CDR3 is TGTGCCAGCAGATACGGTAATTCCTACGAGCAGTACTTC.

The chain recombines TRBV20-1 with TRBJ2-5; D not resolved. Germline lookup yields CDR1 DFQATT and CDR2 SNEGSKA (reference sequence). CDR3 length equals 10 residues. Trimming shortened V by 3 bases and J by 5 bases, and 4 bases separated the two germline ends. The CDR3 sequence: CSARRETQYF. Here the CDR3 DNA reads TGCAGTGCTAGGAGGGAGACCCAGTACTTC.

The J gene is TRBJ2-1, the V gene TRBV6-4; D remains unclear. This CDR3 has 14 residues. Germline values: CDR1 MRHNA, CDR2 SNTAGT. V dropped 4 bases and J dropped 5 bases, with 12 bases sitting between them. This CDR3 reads CASSARLDDNEQFF. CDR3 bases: TGTGCCAGCAGTGCTAGGTTAGACGACAATGAGCAGTTCTTC.

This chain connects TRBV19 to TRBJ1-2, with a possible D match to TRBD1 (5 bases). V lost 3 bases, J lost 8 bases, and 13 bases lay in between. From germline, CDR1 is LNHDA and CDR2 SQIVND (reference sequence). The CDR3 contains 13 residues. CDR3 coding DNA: TGTGCCAGTAGTATCAATGGGGCAAAAGGCTACACCTTC. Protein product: CASSINGAKGYTF.

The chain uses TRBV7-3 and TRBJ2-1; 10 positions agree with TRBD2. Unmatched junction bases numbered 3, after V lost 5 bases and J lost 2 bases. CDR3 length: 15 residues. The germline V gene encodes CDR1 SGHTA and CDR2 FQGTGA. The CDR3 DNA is TGTGCCAGCAGCCGGACTAGCGGAGCCTACAATGAGCAGTTCTTC. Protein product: CASSRTSGAYNEQFF.

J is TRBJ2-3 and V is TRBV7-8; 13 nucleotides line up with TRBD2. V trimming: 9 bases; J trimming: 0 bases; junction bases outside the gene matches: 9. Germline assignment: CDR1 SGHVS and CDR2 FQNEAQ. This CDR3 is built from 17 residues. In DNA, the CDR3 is TGTGCCAGTATACCCGGACTAGCGGGAGCTAGCACAGATACGCAGTATTTT. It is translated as CASIPGLAGASTDTQYF.

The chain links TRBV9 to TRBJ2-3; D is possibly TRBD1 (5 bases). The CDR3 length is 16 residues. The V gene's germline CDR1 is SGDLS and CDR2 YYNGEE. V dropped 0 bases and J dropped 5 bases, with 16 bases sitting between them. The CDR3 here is CASSVAGPGLEDTQYF. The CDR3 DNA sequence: TGTGCCAGCAGCGTAGCTGGGCCAGGGTTGGAAGATACGCAGTATTTT.

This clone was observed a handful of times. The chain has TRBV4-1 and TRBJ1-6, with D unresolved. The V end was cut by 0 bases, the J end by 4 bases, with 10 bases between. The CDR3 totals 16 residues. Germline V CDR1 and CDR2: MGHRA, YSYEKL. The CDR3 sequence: CASSQEGYLYNSPLHF. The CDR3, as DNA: TGCGCCAGCAGCCAAGAGGGCTATTTGTATAATTCACCCCTCCACTTT.

The CDR3 bases are TGTGCCAGCAGCTCATTAGGGGGCCCAGTGCAAGCTTTCTTT. Translating gives CASSSLGGPVQAFF. This chain connects TRBV7-9 to TRBJ1-1; 7 bases map to TRBD1. Trimming cost V 4 bases and J 9 bases; bases outside gene matches: 11. In germline, CDR1 is SEHNR, CDR2 FQNEAQ (reference sequence). The CDR3 is made up of 14 amino acids.

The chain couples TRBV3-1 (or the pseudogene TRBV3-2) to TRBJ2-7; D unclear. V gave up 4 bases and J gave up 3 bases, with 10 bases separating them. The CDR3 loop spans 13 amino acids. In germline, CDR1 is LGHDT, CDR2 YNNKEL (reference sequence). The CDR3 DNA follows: TGTGCCAGCAGCCTCGGCAGGAACTACGAGCAGTACTTC. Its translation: CASSLGRNYEQYF.

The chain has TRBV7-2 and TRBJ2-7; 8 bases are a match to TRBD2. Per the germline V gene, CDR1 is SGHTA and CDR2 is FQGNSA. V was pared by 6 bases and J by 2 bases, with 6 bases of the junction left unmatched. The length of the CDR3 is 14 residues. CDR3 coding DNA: TGTGCCAGCAGTCGAACTAGCGGACCCTACGAGCAGTACTTC. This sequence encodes CASSRTSGPYEQYF.

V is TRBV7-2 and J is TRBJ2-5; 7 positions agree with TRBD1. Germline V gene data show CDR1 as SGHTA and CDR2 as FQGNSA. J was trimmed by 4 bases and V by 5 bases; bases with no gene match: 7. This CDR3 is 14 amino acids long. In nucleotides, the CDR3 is TGTGCCAGCAGCCCGCAGACAGGGTCAGAGACCCAGTACTTC. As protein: CASSPQTGSETQYF.

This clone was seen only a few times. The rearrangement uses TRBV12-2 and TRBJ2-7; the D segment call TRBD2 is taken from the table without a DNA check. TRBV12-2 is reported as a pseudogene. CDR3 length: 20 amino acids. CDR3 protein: CASRLAGGLAGVDDSYEQYF. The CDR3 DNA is TGTGCAAGTCGCTTAGCTGGGGGACTAGCGGGAGTTGATGACTCCTACGAGCAGTACTTC.